The entry below describes one TCR beta chain. What it recognizes is unknown. The data stem from a study of cytomegalovirus exposure and HLA in healthy donors. Whole-study context: The Caucasian-associated ancestry cluster held less than 85% of a few hundred genotyped donors.

In germline, CDR1 is MNHNS, CDR2 SASEGT. CDR3 length: 13 residues. V dropped 6 bases and J dropped 6 bases, with 13 bases sitting between them. The PCR was carried out with 60 Vbeta primers and 13 Jbeta primers. Produced via immunoSEQ multiplex PCR; TCRdb's table is partial and in-frame only. The repertoire holds some 120,000 clones, with roughly a tenth as singletons. Study results and limitations: The authors later found most CMV-associated TCR beta chains appeared HLA-restricted.

The sequence was collected from a man aged 30-40 years in good health and CMV-seronegative. The specimen was PBMCs. This sequence joins TRBV6-1 and TRBJ2-3; the D is unclear. CDR3 protein: CASSSESDDTQYF. In DNA form, the CDR3 reads TGTGCCAGCAGCTCAGAGAGCGATGATACGCAGTATTTT.